These 27 T cell receptor beta chains were all obtained from the same sample, sequenced in a study of blood T cell dynamics during melanoma immunotherapy (dated by TCRdb to the early 2020s). The library was built by means of the immunoSEQ multiplex PCR assay. This immuneACCESS table, as held by TCRdb, lists in-frame sequences with V and J called but not all clones. Of the missing ones, under half trace to an unresolved V gene in checked studies; the others have no known cause. The sample table contains roughly 15,000 clones; only one count was recorded for roughly 89% of them. Jointly, the top ten make up 4% to 5.5% of the sample. The sample's time point label, decoded: week 3, after first cycle of checkpoint inhibitor. Sequences were derived from blood, sampled from a patient treated with checkpoint blockade. These receptors came from a human donor with melanoma.

The genes are TRBV2 and TRBJ2-7, with D possibly being TRBD2 (5 bases). The CDR3 is 12 residues long. The germline V gene has CDR1 SNHLY and CDR2 FYNNEI. Trimming pared 7 bases from V and 4 bases from J, leaving 11 bases between. CDR3 in DNA: TGTGCCAGCAAGAAACTAGGGTACGAGCAGTACTTC. Encoded protein: CASKKLGYEQYF.

The chain employs TRBV2 and TRBJ1-6; D remains unclear. CDR1 is SNHLY and CDR2 is FYNNEI in the germline V gene. There are 17 residues in the CDR3. Trimming pared 3 bases from V and 0 bases from J, leaving 12 bases between. CDR3 sequence reads: CASSESGRSSYNSPLHF. In nucleotides, the CDR3 is TGTGCCAGCAGTGAGTCCGGGCGAAGCTCCTATAATTCACCCCTCCACTTT.

CDR3: CSETSGDTQYF. In nucleotides, the CDR3 is TGCAGCGAGACTAGCGGAGATACGCAGTATTTT. V and J are TRBV29-1 and TRBJ2-3; TRBD2 aligns across 9 bases. The V gene end was trimmed by 7 bases and the J gene end by 5 bases; junction bases not matched to a gene: 1. The CDR3 is made up of 11 amino acids. Germline CDR1 SQVTM, CDR2 ANQGSEA.

This chain uses TRBV7-2 with TRBJ2-7; 11 nucleotides line up with TRBD2. The CDR3 has 17 amino acids. V lost 6 bases, J lost 0 bases, and 10 bases stayed unmatched. Germline assignment: CDR1 SGHTA and CDR2 FQGNSA. The CDR3 coding sequence is TGTGCCAGCAGGCCGCTAGCGGGAGGCGGTCGCTCCTACGAGCAGTACTTC. Residues: CASRPLAGGGRSYEQYF.

The V call is TRBV11-2, the J call TRBJ1-2, with D unresolved. The CDR3 has 13 amino acids. The germline V gene encodes CDR1 SGHAT and CDR2 FQNNGV. The V gene lost 2 bases and the J gene lost 4 bases, with 8 bases spanning the gap. CDR3 region: CASSLSAVYGYTF. The DNA for the CDR3 is TGTGCCAGCAGCTTATCTGCAGTCTATGGCTACACCTTC.

The genes are TRBV11-3 and TRBJ1-6; unclear D gene. This CDR3 spans 13 amino acids. Germline CDR1 SGHNT, CDR2 YENEEA. Trimming removed 5 bases from V and 7 bases from J, with 9 bases in between. The chain's CDR3 is CASSLTANSPLHF. The DNA of the CDR3 is TGTGCCAGCAGCCTAACAGCGAATTCACCCCTCCACTTT.

The chain employs TRBV19 and TRBJ2-7, with TRBD2 matching 9 bases. The V gene end was trimmed by 4 bases and the J gene end by 4 bases; junction bases not matched to a gene: 5. Germline values: CDR1 LNHDA, CDR2 SQIVND (reference sequence). The CDR3 loop spans 14 amino acids. The CDR3 reads CASSKSGRSYEQYF. In DNA form, the CDR3 reads TGTGCCAGTAGTAAAAGCGGGAGGTCTTACGAGCAGTACTTC.

There are a few counts of this clone. The gene calls are TRBV19 and TRBJ1-5; 7 nucleotides match TRBD1. Unmatched junction bases numbered 4, after V lost 6 bases and J lost 5 bases. The CDR3 is 13 residues long. Germline-derived CDR1 and CDR2 are LNHDA and SQIVND (reference sequence). CDR3 nucleotides: TGTGCCAGTAGCCGCGACAGGGATCAGCCCCAGCATTTT. Translation: CASSRDRDQPQHF.

The V call is TRBV5-1, the J call TRBJ2-3; maybe TRBD2 (5 bases). The CDR3 contains 16 residues. V lost 0 bases, J lost 6 bases, and 17 bases lay in between. Per germline, CDR1 SGHRS and CDR2 YFSETQ. CDR3 sequence: CASSLGSGLASDTQYF. In nucleotides, the CDR3 is TGCGCCAGCAGCTTGGGATCTGGGCTAGCATCGGATACGCAGTATTTT.

V gene TRBV4-3 combines with J gene TRBJ1-2; D is ambiguous. Trimming pared 1 base from V and 4 bases from J, leaving 13 bases between. The CDR3 is 15 amino acids. Per the germline V gene, CDR1 is LGHNA and CDR2 is YSLEER. CDR3 coding DNA: TGCGCCAGCAGCCAAGTAGAGGGTATGGGCTATGGCTACACCTTC. It yields the protein CASSQVEGMGYGYTF.

Only a few counts were recorded for this clone. The chain recombines TRBV27 with TRBJ2-7; D is unclear. The CDR3 covers 12 residues. Germline-derived CDR1 and CDR2 are MNHEY and SMNVEV (reference sequence). V lost 5 bases and J lost 8, with 13 bases in between. CDR3 loop: CASSILGDKQYF. The CDR3 DNA follows: TGTGCCAGCAGTATCCTCGGAGATAAGCAGTACTTC.

This clone was seen a few times. The chain couples TRBV5-5 to TRBJ1-2; D is unclear. CDR1 SGHKS and CDR2 YYEKEE come from the germline V gene (reference sequence). The CDR3 runs 15 residues. V was clipped by 0 bases and J by 0 bases, with 9 bases between them. The CDR3 DNA follows: TGTGCCAGCAGCTTGGTCCCTCTGGCTAACTATGGCTACACCTTC. It codes for CASSLVPLANYGYTF.

In regard to this clone: A read error may produce the germline difference seen at one junction end. The CDR3 DNA follows: TGTGCCAGCAGTGATGACACCATGAGCTCCTACAATGGGCAGTTCTTC. Translation: CASSDDTMSSYNGQFF. The V gene is TRBV2, the J gene TRBJ2-1; D is unresolved. This CDR3 is built from 16 residues. Germline values: CDR1 SNHLY, CDR2 FYNNEI.

This clone has only a few counts. This chain links TRBV7-8 with TRBJ2-2; 10 bases are shared with TRBD2. CDR1 is SGHVS, CDR2 FQNEAQ, per germline. Losses at the gene ends were 6 bases for V and 4 bases for J; bases not matched to a gene: 5. The CDR3 is 15 residues long. CDR3 residues: CASRVAGGSTGELFF. CDR3 DNA sequence: TGTGCCAGCAGGGTAGCGGGAGGATCCACCGGGGAGCTGTTTTTT.

The genes are TRBV19 and TRBJ2-1; D is possibly TRBD2 (6 bases). This CDR3 is built from 15 residues. V lost 9 bases and J 6 bases, leaving 21 bases between the germline ends. Germline CDR1 and CDR2: LNHDA and SQIVND (reference sequence). CDR3 amino acids: CASTPGLPGGNEQFF. In nucleotides, the CDR3 is TGTGCCAGCACACCGGGACTCCCTGGGGGCAATGAGCAGTTCTTC.

The chain combines TRBV7-2 with TRBJ1-1; D may be TRBD1 (6 bases). V shed 4 bases and J shed 11 bases, with 17 bases lying between them. Per the germline V gene, CDR1 is SGHTA and CDR2 is FQGNSA. The CDR3 is made up of 13 amino acids. The CDR3 nucleotides read TGTGCCAGCAGCTCTAGGGTGGGGGCGATGGCTTTCTTT. Its translation: CASSSRVGAMAFF.

The gene calls are TRBV30 and TRBJ2-1; 14 nucleotides agree with TRBD2. From germline, CDR1 is GTSNPN and CDR2 SVGIG (reference sequence). V was pared by 4 bases and J by 10 bases, with 6 bases of the junction left unmatched. The length of the CDR3 is 14 residues. The CDR3 DNA is TGTGCCTGGATGGGGACTAGCGGGAGTAGGGAGCAGTTCTTC. This gives the protein CAWMGTSGSREQFF.

This clone showed up just once. V is TRBV6-4 and J is TRBJ2-7, with D perhaps TRBD1 (6 bases). Germline V gene data show CDR1 as MRHNA and CDR2 as SNTAGT. The CDR3 runs to 17 residues. The V end was cut by 2 bases, the J end by 2 bases, with 19 bases between. CDR3 DNA: TGTGCCAGCAGTGACCTTCCTTCTTCAGGGGACACCTACGAGCAGTACTTC. Residues: CASSDLPSSGDTYEQYF.

This clone was detected once. The chain combines TRBV11-3 with TRBJ2-5, with D perhaps TRBD1 (5 bases). The germline V gene encodes CDR1 SGHNT and CDR2 YENEEA. The CDR3 consists of 16 residues. V was trimmed by 5 bases and J by 0 bases, leaving 16 bases between them. The CDR3 coding sequence is TGTGCCAGCAGCCGACAGTTCCTTCAGTACCAAGAGACCCAGTACTTC. This gives the protein CASSRQFLQYQETQYF.

The genes are TRBV16 and TRBJ1-3; D is undetermined. CDR1 and CDR2 from the germline V gene are KGHSY and FQNENV. The length of the CDR3 is 12 residues. The ends were cut back, 2 bases at V and 5 bases at J, with 4 bases in the middle. The CDR3 region is CASSQERNTIYF. CDR3 bases: TGTGCCAGCAGCCAAGAGAGAAACACCATATATTTT.

This chain connects TRBV18 to TRBJ2-7, with a weak D call TRBD1 (6 bases). The CDR3 has 14 residues. V was pared by 3 bases and J by 2 bases, with 11 bases between. Germline CDR1 and CDR2: KGHSH and LQKENI. The CDR3 protein is CASSPRDIAYEQYF. Here the CDR3 DNA reads TGTGCCAGCTCACCTAGGGACATTGCCTACGAGCAGTACTTC.

The V and J genes are TRBV28 and TRBJ1-6, with TRBD1 identical over 7 bases. CDR3 length: 14 amino acids. In germline, CDR1 is MDHEN, CDR2 SYDVKM. With 7 bases clipped from V and 13 bases from J, the junction kept 13 bases outside the gene matches. In nucleotides, the CDR3 is TGTGCCAGCACAGGACAGGTTGGGTCAGGGCCCCTCCACTTT. Protein product: CASTGQVGSGPLHF.

V is TRBV7-9 and J is TRBJ2-7, with D tentatively TRBD2 (5 bases). This CDR3 spans 14 amino acids. V lost 1 base and J lost 4, with 11 bases in between. Germline V gives CDR1 SEHNR, CDR2 FQNEAQ (reference sequence). In DNA form, the CDR3 reads TGTGCCAGCAGCTTAGGACTAACAGATTACGAGCAGTACTTC. Residues: CASSLGLTDYEQYF.

The rearrangement joins TRBV9 to TRBJ2-1; TRBD2 matches at 11 bases. Trimming removed 1 base from V and 5 bases from J; junction bases left unmatched: 5. The CDR3 consists of 16 residues. Germline CDR1 reads SGDLS; CDR2 reads YYNGEE. The CDR3 DNA is TGTGCCAGCAGCGTAAGGACTAGCGGGCATAACAATGAGCAGTTCTTC. Translated: CASSVRTSGHNNEQFF.

V gene TRBV9 combines with J gene TRBJ2-1, with D hard to call. The V gene's germline CDR1 is SGDLS and CDR2 YYNGEE. This CDR3 is built from 15 residues. Trimming removed 0 bases from V and 10 bases from J, with 17 bases in between. The DNA for the CDR3 is TGTGCCAGCAGCGTAGCCTTATCCGGTATTTCGGAGCAGTTCTTC. This gives the protein CASSVALSGISEQFF. The whole variable domain, filled in from reference TRBV9 and TRBJ2-1, reads DSGVTQTPKHLITATGQRVTLRCSPRSGDLSVYWYQQSLDQGLQFLIQYYNGEERAKGNILERFSAQQFPDLHSELNLSSLELGDSALYFCASSVALSGISEQFFGPGTRLTVL.

This chain uses TRBV19 with TRBJ2-2, with D maybe TRBD2 (6 bases). Deletions cut 1 base from V and 3 bases from J, with 12 bases between. This CDR3 is built from 16 residues. CDR1 and CDR2 from the germline V gene are LNHDA and SQIVND (reference sequence). CDR3 DNA: TGTGCCAGTAGTATAGGCCAGCGACTAGACACCGGGGAGCTGTTTTTT. It encodes CASSIGQRLDTGELFF.

J is TRBJ1-5 and V is TRBV28; 8 bases align to TRBD1. The CDR3 is 12 amino acids. Looked up from germline, CDR1 is MDHEN and CDR2 is SYDVKM. J gave up 6 bases and V 9 bases, and 4 bases lay outside the gene matches. CDR3 in amino acids: CASAGGGQPQHF. The DNA of the CDR3 is TGTGCCAGTGCAGGGGGCGGTCAGCCCCAGCATTTT.